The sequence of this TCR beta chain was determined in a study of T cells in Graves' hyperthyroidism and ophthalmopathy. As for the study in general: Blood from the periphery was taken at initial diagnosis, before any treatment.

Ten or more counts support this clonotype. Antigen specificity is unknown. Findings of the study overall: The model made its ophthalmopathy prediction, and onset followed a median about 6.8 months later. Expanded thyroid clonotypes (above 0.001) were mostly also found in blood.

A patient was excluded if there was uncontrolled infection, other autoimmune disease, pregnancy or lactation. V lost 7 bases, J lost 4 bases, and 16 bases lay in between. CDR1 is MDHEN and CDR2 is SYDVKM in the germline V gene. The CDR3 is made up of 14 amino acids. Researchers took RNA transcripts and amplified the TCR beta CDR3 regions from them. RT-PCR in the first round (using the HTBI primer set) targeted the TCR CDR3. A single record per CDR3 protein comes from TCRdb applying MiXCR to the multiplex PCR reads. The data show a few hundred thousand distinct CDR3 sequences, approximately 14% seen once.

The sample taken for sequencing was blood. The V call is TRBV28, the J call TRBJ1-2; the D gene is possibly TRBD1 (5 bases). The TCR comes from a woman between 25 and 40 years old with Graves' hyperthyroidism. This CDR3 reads CASTRGVGGYGYTF. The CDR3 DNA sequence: TGTGCCAGCACTCGGGGTGTGGGGGGCTATGGCTACACCTTC.